This T cell receptor beta chain appears in the sequencing data of a study of cytomegalovirus exposure and HLA in healthy donors (TCRdb year 2017). In the study overall: An earlier analysis of some 620 of the donors reported around 280 Gb of sequence data and 117 million unique TCR beta sequences obtained from approximately 180 million T cells. An early release covering roughly 640 HLA-typed donors comprised approximately 300 gigabases of sequencing data and tens of millions of unique TCR sequences. Among the roughly 390 genotyped donors, approximately 76% belonged to the genetic ancestry cluster associated with self-reported Caucasian donors. The study aimed to test whether cataloging public T cell receptors could reveal signatures of past pathogen exposure. The study profiled the T cell repertoires of some 610 subjects by immunosequencing and related them to cytomegalovirus serostatus. A separate validation cohort of 100 to 150 different subjects was used in addition to the approximately 700-subject first cohort. To predict cytomegalovirus infection status, the study combined high-throughput TCR immunosequencing, statistical association of individual TCRs with disease status, and machine learning. A later analysis re-analyzed previously published TCR beta repertoires from 650 to 800 donors and added high-resolution HLA genotyping to study TCR occurrence patterns. In the later analysis, no new phenotypic data were used to find candidate immune exposures; instead, reliance was placed on TCR beta sequences and their occurrence across donors. An earlier analysis of approximately 580 of the donors used high-throughput TCR beta sequencing to judge whether each TCR beta V gene segment behaved as functional or pseudogenic. Donor age, sex, ethnicity and CMV serostatus were compiled together with the repertoire data. A later genetic analysis used genome-wide SNP genotypes for about three fifths of the 666 donors, treating that subset as a discovery cohort. Every discovery cohort repertoire had been produced on one sequencing platform. Both class I and class II loci were covered by HLA typing, at four-digit resolution. The number of donors typed differed by locus, with roughly 620-640 for A, B, C, DRB1 and DQB1, roughly 550 for DQA1, approximately 570 for DPA1, and some 440 for DPB1. A handful of DR-DQ haplotypes were handled as single units for association and clustering because linkage in the cohort was strong. Among roughly 400 genotyped donors of the cohort, an average of approximately 240,000 unique TCR beta nucleotide sequences were sequenced per donor, around 20% of them non-productive.

Receptors were amplified or captured by the immunoSEQ multiplex PCR assay. For the multiplex PCR, a mixture combining 60 forward primers for TCR Vbeta segments and 13 reverse primers for TCR Jbeta segments was used. Amplification of the CDR3 region of rearranged TCR beta genes was performed with a multiplex PCR assay on genomic DNA. On the Illumina HiSeq System, the amplified TCR beta libraries were sequenced as 87-base-pair reads. Under the source paper's analysis protocol: A later analysis counted about 80 million unique TCR beta chains across the 700 or so repertoires, and around 12 million of these chains were shared by at least two donors. Raw reads were error-corrected and collapsed into unique sequences by a nearest-neighbor algorithm in which closely related sequences were merged to remove PCR and sequencing errors. V, D and J gene segments were assigned by aligning CDR3 sequences to IMGT reference sequences. For a sequence to be retained, a match of at least six nucleotides was required to both a V gene segment and a J gene segment. Rearrangements were classified as productive when the CDR3 lacked stop codons and remained in frame with V and J, and all other rearrangements were classified as non-productive. CDR3 was defined according to IMGT convention as the region running from the second conserved V-encoded cysteine to the conserved J-encoded phenylalanine. The earlier analysis of approximately 500 of the donors excluded sequences that lacked an unambiguous match to a single V gene segment. An earlier analysis of 550 to 650 of the donors classified V segments as functional when productive rearrangements were above 56.7% and as segregating when the standard deviation between donors was above 5%. A statistical classification framework was built to diagnose cytomegalovirus status from the catalog of TCR beta chain sequences. In a later analysis, V and J genes were assigned by comparing TCR nucleotide sequences against IMGT/GENE-DB human TR gene sequences. A later analysis assigned CDR3 sequences and most-parsimonious VDJ recombination scenarios with the TCRdist pipeline. A later analysis defined each TCR beta chain by its CDR3 amino acid sequence plus V-gene family, and excluded reads lacking a unique V-gene family. A later analysis removed roughly 590 highly shared, low-generation-probability nucleotide sequences to deal with suspected cross-contamination and a sequencing artifact. In a later analysis, a clonal expansion index was calculated for each public chain from normalized within-repertoire ranks of inferred template counts. In a later analysis, generation probabilities were computed with a VDJ recombination model fitted to out-of-frame rearrangements, and the resulting probabilities were checked against IGoR. In a later analysis, hypergeometric tests were used to score TCR-TCR, TCR-HLA and TCR-CMV co-occurrence, with a repertoire-size bias correction applied to TCR pairs. In a later analysis, false discovery rates were estimated by permuting HLA or CMV assignments 20 times. In a later analysis, co-occurring TCRs were grouped using DBSCAN, with TCRdist sequence similarity added in when clustering inside HLA-allele-positive subsets. Repertoires with fewer than 30,000 or more than 120,000 public chains, plus five repertoires with anomalous nucleotide sharing, were excluded from co-occurrence clustering. The source is immuneACCESS, and TCRdb retained only in-frame sequences with V and J called. Part of the clones is not carried over; for the studies checked, unresolved V genes explain less than half of this, and the remainder is unexplained. V and J calls and clone size are given by that table; D and trimming were obtained from the DNA. Present in this sample are roughly 200,000 clones, 75% to 85% of which were seen just once. The ten biggest clones cover over 1.5% of the sample.

The cohort consisted of 670 or so healthy bone marrow donors. All cohort members were sampled while nominally healthy, although unrecorded immune exposures were likely present. The donor was CMV seropositive and belonged to the group of about 290 seropositive cohort members. Every donor gave a peripheral blood sample, and the peripheral blood mononuclear cells from that sample were used for TCR beta sequencing. Genomic DNA extraction from the blood cell samples was performed with the Qiagen DNeasy Blood Extraction Kit. This clone was observed a single time. Its antigen remains unidentified. The sample holds no much larger clone one base away, and base qualities are not on file. The investigation overall reported the following: An earlier analysis of approximately 600 of the donors showed that most TCR beta V segments appeared in productive rearrangements either about 90% or about 30% of the time, which broadly matched IMGT annotations. Roughly uniform sequencing depth across donors was assumed in presence/absence analyses, although this assumption may not hold. This cohort had only TCR beta chains sequenced, and the lack of alpha or paired-chain data limited which features could be detected. In a later analysis, most CMV-associated TCR beta chains were found to appear HLA-restricted, with HLA associations seemingly driven largely by CMV exposure. A later analysis reported that several top co-occurrence clusters appeared linked to parvovirus B19, influenza, CMV and Epstein-Barr virus. A few of the identified cytomegalovirus-associated TCR beta chains were confirmed in vitro to be specific for cytomegalovirus antigens. A further reported finding was that TCR beta sequences accurately predicted the HLA-A and HLA-B alleles for most subjects in the first cohort. Strong co-occurrence of HLA alleles, especially DR and DQ, made assigning TCR associations to individual alleles difficult. The authors suggested that the approach could potentially be generalized to other disease states and immunological phenotypes. Immune exposure information for the cohort was limited to CMV serostatus. Because some donors lacked HLA typing at each locus, the association tests relied only on the typed subset. Because counts were too low, 15 to 20 rarely observed V segments, including chromosome 9 orphons, were excluded from the earlier analysis of 500 to 700 of the donors. Because the 87-base-pair reads could not distinguish some IMGT-functional V segments, including TRBV6-2 and TRBV6-3, those segments were excluded. A cluster of highly shared sequence variants was judged likely to be a technical artifact of the sequencing pipeline. Most TCR sequences were observed very rarely across donors, whereas some public TCRs were present in many individuals. Linkage disequilibrium might explain the correlated functional status among segregating V segments, but an unknown experimental factor could not be ruled out. In a later analysis, 16,951 TCR beta sequences were associated with specific HLA alleles at a false discovery rate of 0.05. A later genetic analysis associated a missense DCLRE1C variant with V-gene and J-gene trimming of TCR beta chains, and an independent cohort replicated the association. According to a later genetic analysis, donors in an Asian-associated ancestry cluster had fewer N-insertions in productive TCRs than the roughly 700-donor mean. In a later analysis, HLA-associated TCR beta chains showed more clonal expansion and lower generation probabilities than non-associated chains that were equally common. According to a later analysis, TCR association rates differed among HLA loci, with DRB1 alleles showing the most associated TCRs and HLA-C alleles showing the fewest. A total of 164 TCR beta chains were listed by the study as associated with cytomegalovirus. The classifier was reported to diagnose cytomegalovirus status with high specificity and sensitivity in both the original and validation cohorts.

For CDR1 and CDR2, the germline V gene lists SGHDT and YYEEEE. Inclusive of the bounding cysteine and phenylalanine, the CDR3 is 14 residues long. The kept DNA is CDR3 alone, 42 bases in frame from the first base. The germline V end is reduced by 7 bases and the J end by 4 bases; junction bases left unmatched: 8. The TCR comes from a girl under 18 in good health and CMV-seropositive. The sample consisted of PBMCs. The chain joins TRBV5-6 to TRBJ2-1; 7 middle bases align to TRBD1. The CDR3 protein: CASHRAGGYNEQFF. The base sequence is TGTGCCAGCCACCGGGCAGGGGGATACAATGAGCAGTTCTTC.